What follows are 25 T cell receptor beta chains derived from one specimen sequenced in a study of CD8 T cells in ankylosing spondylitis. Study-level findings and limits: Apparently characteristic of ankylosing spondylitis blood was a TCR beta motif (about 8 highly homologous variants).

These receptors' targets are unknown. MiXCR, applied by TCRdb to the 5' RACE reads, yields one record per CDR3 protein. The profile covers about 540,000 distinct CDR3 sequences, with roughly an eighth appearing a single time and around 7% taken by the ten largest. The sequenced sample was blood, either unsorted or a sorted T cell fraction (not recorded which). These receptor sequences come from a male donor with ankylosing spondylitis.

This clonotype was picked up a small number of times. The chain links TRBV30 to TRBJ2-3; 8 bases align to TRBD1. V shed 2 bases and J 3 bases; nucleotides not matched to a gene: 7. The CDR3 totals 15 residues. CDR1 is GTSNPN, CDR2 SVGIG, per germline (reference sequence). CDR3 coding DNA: TGTGCCTGGAGTATCGGACAGGGAGAAACAGATACGCAGTATTTT. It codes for CAWSIGQGETDTQYF.

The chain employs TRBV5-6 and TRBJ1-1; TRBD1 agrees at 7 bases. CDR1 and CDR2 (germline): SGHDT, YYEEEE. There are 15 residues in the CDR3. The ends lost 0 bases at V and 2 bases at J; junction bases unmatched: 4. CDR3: CASSLGGQINTEAFF. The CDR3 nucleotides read TGTGCCAGCAGCTTGGGGGGACAGATAAACACTGAAGCTTTCTTT. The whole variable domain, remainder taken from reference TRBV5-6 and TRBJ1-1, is DAGVTQSPTHLIKTRGQQVTLRCSPKSGHDTVSWYQQALGQGPQFIFQYYEEEERQRGNFPDRFSGHQFPNYSSELNVNALLLGDSALYLCASSLGGQINTEAFFGQGTRLTVV.

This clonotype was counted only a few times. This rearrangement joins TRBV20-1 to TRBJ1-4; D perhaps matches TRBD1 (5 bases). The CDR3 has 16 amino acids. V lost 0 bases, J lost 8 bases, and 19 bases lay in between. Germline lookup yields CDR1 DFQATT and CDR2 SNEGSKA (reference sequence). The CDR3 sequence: CSARDHLGGRWEKLFF. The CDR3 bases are TGCAGTGCTAGAGATCATCTCGGGGGGAGATGGGAAAAACTGTTTTTT.

CDR3 in DNA: TGTGCCAGCAGCCGCGGCCCCCCCAATCAGCCCCAGCATTTT. This gives the protein CASSRGPPNQPQHF. The chain has TRBV3-1 and TRBJ1-5, with D hard to call. V dropped 4 bases and J dropped 3 bases, with 10 bases sitting between them. The CDR3 has 14 residues. CDR1 LGHDT and CDR2 YNNKEL come from the germline V gene (reference sequence).

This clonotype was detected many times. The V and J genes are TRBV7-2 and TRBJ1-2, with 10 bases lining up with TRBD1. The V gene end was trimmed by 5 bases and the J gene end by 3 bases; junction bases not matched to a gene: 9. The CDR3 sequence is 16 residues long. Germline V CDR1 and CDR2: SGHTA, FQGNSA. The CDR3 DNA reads TGTGCCAGCAGCACAAGTACCGGGACAGGGGACTATGGCTACACCTTC. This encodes CASSTSTGTGDYGYTF.

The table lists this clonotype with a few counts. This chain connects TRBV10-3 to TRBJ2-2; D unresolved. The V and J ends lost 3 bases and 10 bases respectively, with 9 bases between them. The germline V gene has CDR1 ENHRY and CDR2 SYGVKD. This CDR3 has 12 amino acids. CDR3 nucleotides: TGTGCCATCAGTGATCCTCTCGCGGAGCTGTTTTTT. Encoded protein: CAISDPLAELFF.

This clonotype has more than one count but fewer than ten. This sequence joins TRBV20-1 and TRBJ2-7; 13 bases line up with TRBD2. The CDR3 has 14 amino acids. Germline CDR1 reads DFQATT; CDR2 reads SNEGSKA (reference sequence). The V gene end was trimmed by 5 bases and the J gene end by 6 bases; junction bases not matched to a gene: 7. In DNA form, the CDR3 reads TGCAGTGCTCGACAAGGGACTAGCGGGACCGAGCAGTACTTC. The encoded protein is CSARQGTSGTEQYF.

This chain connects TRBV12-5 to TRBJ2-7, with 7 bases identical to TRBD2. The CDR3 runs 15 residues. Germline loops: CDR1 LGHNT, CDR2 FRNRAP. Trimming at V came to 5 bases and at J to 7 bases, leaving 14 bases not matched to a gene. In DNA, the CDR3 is TGTGCTAGTGGTCGCCCTAGCGGCCTCGTTTGGGAGCAGTACTTC. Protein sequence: CASGRPSGLVWEQYF.

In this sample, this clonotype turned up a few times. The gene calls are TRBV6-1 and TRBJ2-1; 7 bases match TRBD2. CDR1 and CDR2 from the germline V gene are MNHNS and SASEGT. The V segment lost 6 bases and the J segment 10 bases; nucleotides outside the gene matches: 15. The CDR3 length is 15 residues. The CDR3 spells CASSSLADSVGEQFF. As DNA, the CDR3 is TGTGCCAGCAGCTCGCTAGCGGACTCCGTAGGGGAGCAGTTCTTC.

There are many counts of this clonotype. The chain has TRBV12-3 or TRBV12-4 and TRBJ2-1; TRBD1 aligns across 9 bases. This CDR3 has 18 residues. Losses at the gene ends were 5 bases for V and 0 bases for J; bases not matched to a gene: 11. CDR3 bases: TGTGCCAGCAGTCCAGTAACAGGGGGCCCTAGCTCCTACAATGAGCAGTTCTTC. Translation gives CASSPVTGGPSSYNEQFF.

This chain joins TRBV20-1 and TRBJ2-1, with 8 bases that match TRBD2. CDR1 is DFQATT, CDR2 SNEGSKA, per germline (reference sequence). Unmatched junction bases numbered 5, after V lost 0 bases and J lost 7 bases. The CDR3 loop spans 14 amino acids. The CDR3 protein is CSARDPLAANEQFF. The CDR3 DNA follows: TGCAGTGCTAGAGATCCACTAGCGGCAAATGAGCAGTTCTTC.

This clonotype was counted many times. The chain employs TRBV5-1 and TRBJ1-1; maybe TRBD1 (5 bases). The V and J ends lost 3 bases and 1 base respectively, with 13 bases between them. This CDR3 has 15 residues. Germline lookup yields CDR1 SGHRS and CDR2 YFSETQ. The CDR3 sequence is CASSSQSQGNTEAFF. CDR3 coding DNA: TGCGCCAGCAGCTCTCAGAGCCAGGGGAACACTGAAGCTTTCTTT. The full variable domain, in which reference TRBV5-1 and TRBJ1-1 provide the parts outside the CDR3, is KAGVTQTPRYLIKTRGQQVTLSCSPISGHRSVSWYQQTPGQGLQFLFEYFSETQRNKGNFPGRFSGRQFSNSRSEMNVSTLELGDSALYLCASSSQSQGNTEAFFGQGTRLTVV.

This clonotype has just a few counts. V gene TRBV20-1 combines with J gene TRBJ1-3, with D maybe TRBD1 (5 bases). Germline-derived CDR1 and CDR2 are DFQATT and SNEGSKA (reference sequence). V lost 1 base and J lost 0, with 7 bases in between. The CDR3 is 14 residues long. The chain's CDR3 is CSARVGGSGNTIYF. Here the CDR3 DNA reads TGCAGTGCTAGAGTCGGGGGCTCTGGAAACACCATATATTTT.

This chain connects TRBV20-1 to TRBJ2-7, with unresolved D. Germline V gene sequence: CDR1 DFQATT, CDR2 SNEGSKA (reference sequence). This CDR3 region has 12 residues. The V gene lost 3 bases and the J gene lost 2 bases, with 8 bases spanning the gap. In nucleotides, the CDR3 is TGCAGTGCTAGCGTCTATGCCTACGAGCAGTACTTC. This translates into CSASVYAYEQYF.

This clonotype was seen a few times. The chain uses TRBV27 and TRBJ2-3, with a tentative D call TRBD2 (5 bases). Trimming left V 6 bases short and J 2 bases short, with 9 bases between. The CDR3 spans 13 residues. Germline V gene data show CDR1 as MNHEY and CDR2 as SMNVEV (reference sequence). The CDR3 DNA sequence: TGTGCCAGCAGCTCCCGGGACACAGATACGCAGTATTTT. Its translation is CASSSRDTDTQYF.

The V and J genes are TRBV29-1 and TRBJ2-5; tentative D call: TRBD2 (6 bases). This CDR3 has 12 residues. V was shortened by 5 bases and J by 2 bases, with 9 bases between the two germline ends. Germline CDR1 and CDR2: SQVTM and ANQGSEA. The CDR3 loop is CSVLGRQETQYF. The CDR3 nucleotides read TGCAGCGTTTTGGGGAGGCAAGAGACCCAGTACTTC.

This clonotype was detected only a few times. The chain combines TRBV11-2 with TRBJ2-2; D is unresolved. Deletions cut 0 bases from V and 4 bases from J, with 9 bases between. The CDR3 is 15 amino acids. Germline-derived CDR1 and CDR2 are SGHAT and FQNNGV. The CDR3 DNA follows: TGTGCCAGCAGCTTAGAAATCTTCTTCACCGGGGAGCTGTTTTTT. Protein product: CASSLEIFFTGELFF.

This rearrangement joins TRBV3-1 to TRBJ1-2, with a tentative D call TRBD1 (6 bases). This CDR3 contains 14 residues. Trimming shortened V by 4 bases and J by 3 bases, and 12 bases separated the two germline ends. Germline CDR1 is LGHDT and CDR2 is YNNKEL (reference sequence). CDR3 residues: CASSPRTDHYGYTF. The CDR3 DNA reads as TGTGCCAGCAGCCCCCGGACAGATCACTATGGCTACACCTTC.

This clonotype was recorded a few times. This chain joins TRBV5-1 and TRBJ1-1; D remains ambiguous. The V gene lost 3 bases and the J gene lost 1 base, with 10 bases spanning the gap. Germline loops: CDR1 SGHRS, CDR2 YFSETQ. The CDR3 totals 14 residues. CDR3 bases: TGCGCCAGCAGCTATGCCCCGCCGAACACTGAAGCTTTCTTT. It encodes CASSYAPPNTEAFF.

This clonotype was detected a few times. In DNA, the CDR3 is TGCAGTGCCCAGAGGGCAGGGGGCGAAGAAAAACTGTTTTTT. This translates into CSAQRAGGEEKLFF. The rearrangement joins TRBV20-1 to TRBJ1-4; TRBD1 matches at 8 bases. V shed 6 bases and J 8 bases; nucleotides not matched to a gene: 11. This CDR3 comprises 14 residues. Germline V gene lookup returns CDR1 DFQATT and CDR2 SNEGSKA (reference sequence).

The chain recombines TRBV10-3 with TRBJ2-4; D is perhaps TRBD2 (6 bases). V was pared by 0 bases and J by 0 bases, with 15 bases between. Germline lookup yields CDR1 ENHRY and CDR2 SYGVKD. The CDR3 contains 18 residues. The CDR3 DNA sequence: TGTGCCATCAGTGAGTCGGGGTGGCCGGGACTAGCCAAAAACATTCAGTACTTC. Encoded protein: CAISESGWPGLAKNIQYF.

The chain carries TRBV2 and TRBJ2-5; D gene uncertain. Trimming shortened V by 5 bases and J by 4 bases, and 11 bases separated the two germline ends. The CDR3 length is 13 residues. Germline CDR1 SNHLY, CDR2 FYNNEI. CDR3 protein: CASSPDFPETQYF. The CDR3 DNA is TGTGCCAGCAGTCCCGATTTCCCAGAGACCCAGTACTTC.

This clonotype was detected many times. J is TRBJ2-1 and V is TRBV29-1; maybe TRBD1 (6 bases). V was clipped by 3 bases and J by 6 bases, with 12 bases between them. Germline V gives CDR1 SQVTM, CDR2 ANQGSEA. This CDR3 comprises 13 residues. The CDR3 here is CSVDRGDSNEQFF. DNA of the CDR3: TGCAGCGTTGACAGGGGAGACTCCAATGAGCAGTTCTTC.

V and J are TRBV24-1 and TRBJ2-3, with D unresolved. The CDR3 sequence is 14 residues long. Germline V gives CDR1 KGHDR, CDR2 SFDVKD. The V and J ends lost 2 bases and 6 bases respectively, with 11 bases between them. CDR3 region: CATSDYKPADTQYF. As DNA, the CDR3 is TGTGCCACCAGTGATTATAAGCCAGCGGATACGCAGTATTTT.

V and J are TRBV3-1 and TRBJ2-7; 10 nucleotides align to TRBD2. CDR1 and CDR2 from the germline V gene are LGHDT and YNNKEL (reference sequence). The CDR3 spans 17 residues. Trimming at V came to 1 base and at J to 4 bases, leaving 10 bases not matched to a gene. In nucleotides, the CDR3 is TGTGCCAGCAGCCAAGGACCACCGGGAGCGGGAGGGTACGAGCAGTACGTC. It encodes CASSQGPPGAGGYEQYV.